The T cell receptor (beta chain) under discussion was sequenced for a study of OX40 agonist ivuxolimab in advanced cancers. Study information: Three patients showed partial responses: one hepatocellular carcinoma and two cutaneous melanoma cases. Notes on the study in general: With doses of 0.1-3.0 mg/kg, partial responders showed among the lowest clonal expansion. At 0.1 to 3.0 mg/kg, clonal expansion of CD4+ and CD8+ blood T cells had occurred by week 6.

V lost 3 bases to trimming and J lost 7 bases, with 10 bases between them. Germline V gives CDR1 SGHNT, CDR2 YYREEE (reference sequence). This CDR3 is 12 amino acids long. TCRdb keeps only in-frame clones here, not all; method: immunoSEQ multiplex PCR. The sample lists around 20,000 clones, just under 85% occurring once. A word on this clone: As yet, its antigen is unknown.

This TCR derives from an adult with an advanced solid tumor such as melanoma, head and neck, liver or kidney cancer. The V gene is TRBV5-4, the J gene TRBJ1-1; D gene unclear. Sequencing was performed on CD4+ or CD8+ T cells sorted from blood, taken in a trial of the OX40 agonist ivuxolimab. The CDR3 here is CASSSQANEAFF. As DNA, the CDR3 is TGTGCCAGCAGCTCTCAGGCGAATGAAGCTTTCTTT.